This TCR beta chain was documented in a study of T cell responses to AZD1222 COVID-19 vaccine. Sequencing used immunoSEQ multiplex PCR; TCRdb keeps in-frame clones, though not all of them. Found here are 90,000 to 150,000 clones, roughly 89% of them singletons; the top ten hold 8.4%. The study's findings and limits: Spike regions recognized by vaccine-associated CD4 TCRs spanned the protein, led by 160-218 and 743-854. Increases in Spike-specific TCR breadth and depth were seen after two AZD1222 doses. A mostly white British donor set with more females was recruited, and clonal diversity was possibly underestimated.

A remark on this clone: What it binds is unknown.

Sequencing was performed on peripheral blood, taken on day 0 of AZD1222 vaccination. The clonotype was recovered from an adult in good health.

For the CDR3, the DNA is TGCGCCAGCAGCTTGGGGTTTGCGAGTAACTATGGCTACACCTTC. It translates to CASSLGFASNYGYTF. V usage is TRBV5-1 and J usage is TRBJ1-2; D gene uncertain. Trimming stripped 0 bases from V and 1 base from J, with 10 bases between. Per germline, CDR1 SGHRS and CDR2 YFSETQ. CDR3 size: 15 residues.